The 13 T cell receptor beta chains below all came from one sample that was sequenced in a study of T-cell reconstitution after alpha-beta-depleted transplantation in children. TCRbeta library construction was performed incorporating unique molecular identifiers. MiXCR, run by TCRdb on the PCR reads, gives a single entry per CDR3 protein. The sample yields about 110,000 distinct CDR3 sequences, approximately 10% seen once. This specimen consisted of PBMCs, obtained before TCRalphabeta/CD19-depleted stem cell transplant. Every receptor here comes from a boy aged 2 to 9 with acute lymphoblastic leukemia, due to receive a stem cell transplant.

This clonotype was found a few times. The chain joins TRBV4-1 to TRBJ2-5, with 7 bases lining up with TRBD2. Unmatched junction bases numbered 3, after V lost 1 base and J lost 1 base. Germline V CDR1 and CDR2: MGHRA, YSYEKL. The CDR3 has 15 amino acids. CDR3 sequence reads: CASSQVPGGQETQYF. The CDR3 DNA follows: TGCGCCAGCAGCCAAGTACCGGGAGGCCAAGAGACCCAGTACTTC.

This chain uses TRBV4-2 with TRBJ2-3; 8 bases line up with TRBD2. Germline CDR1 reads LGHNA; CDR2 reads YNFKEQ. CDR3 length: 16 amino acids. Trimming removed 2 bases from V and 0 bases from J; junction bases left unmatched: 4. The CDR3: CASSQTSGGSTDTQYF. In DNA, the CDR3 is TGTGCCAGCAGCCAAACTAGCGGTGGTAGCACAGATACGCAGTATTTT.

This clonotype was observed many times. This chain connects TRBV12-3 or TRBV12-4 to TRBJ2-3; 8 bases align to TRBD1. Unmatched junction bases numbered 10, after V lost 11 bases and J lost 3 bases. The CDR3 runs 14 residues. CDR3 DNA sequence: TGTGCCGTGCTGGGCCAGGGGGCAACAGATACGCAGTATTTT. Protein sequence: CAVLGQGATDTQYF.

Remarks on this clonotype: A clone one base away is much larger, so this may be a read error. Here the CDR3 reads CASSRGTVNTEPFF. CDR3 DNA: TGCGCCAGCAGCAGAGGGACGGTGAACACTGAACCTTTCTTT. The rearrangement uses TRBV5-1 and TRBJ1-1, with D perhaps matching TRBD1 (5 bases). The CDR3 has 14 residues. CDR1 is SGHRS, CDR2 YFSETQ, per germline.

V and J are TRBV30 and TRBJ1-6; D is uncertain. V lost 2 bases and J 6 bases, leaving 5 bases between the germline ends. Germline V gives CDR1 GTSNPN, CDR2 SVGIG (reference sequence). There are 12 residues in the CDR3. Written as DNA, the CDR3 is TGTGCCTGGAGTTTTAGTAATTCACCCCTCCACTTT. Encoded protein: CAWSFSNSPLHF.

The chain has TRBV6-5 and TRBJ2-7, with 8 bases aligning to TRBD2. There are 17 residues in the CDR3. Germline assignment: CDR1 MNHEY and CDR2 SVGAGI. With 2 bases clipped from V and 3 bases from J, the junction kept 12 bases outside the gene matches. CDR3 protein: CASSYAQRAGVGYEQYF. The CDR3 DNA is TGTGCCAGCAGTTACGCACAACGAGCGGGGGTGGGCTACGAGCAGTACTTC.

This clonotype was detected a few times. The chain combines TRBV6-5 with TRBJ2-7; TRBD2 agrees at 9 bases. The germline V gene encodes CDR1 MNHEY and CDR2 SVGAGI. V lost 2 bases, J lost 5 bases, and 7 bases stayed unmatched. This CDR3 spans 15 amino acids. CDR3 in DNA: TGTGCCAGCAGTTACGGGACTAGCAGGATAGACGAGCAGTACTTC. Protein sequence: CASSYGTSRIDEQYF.

This clonotype has ten or more counts. The chain uses TRBV5-1 and TRBJ2-7; TRBD1 agrees at 9 bases. The CDR3 covers 15 residues. In germline, CDR1 is SGHRS, CDR2 YFSETQ. J lost 2 bases, V lost 0 bases, and 3 bases had no gene match. CDR3 protein: CASSLAGQGTYEQYF. The CDR3 DNA reads as TGCGCCAGCAGCTTGGCGGGACAGGGAACCTACGAGCAGTACTTC.

This clonotype was seen a handful of times. J is TRBJ2-1 and V is TRBV20-1; no clear D gene. Germline values: CDR1 DFQATT, CDR2 SNEGSKA (reference sequence). The germline V and J ends were trimmed by 3 bases and 5 bases, with 5 bases remaining between them. This CDR3 is 11 amino acids long. CDR3 coding DNA: TGCAGTGCTAGGCATCACAATGAGCAGTTCTTC. Amino acids: CSARHHNEQFF.

As for this clonotype: Mismatch with germline at one junction end may stem from a read error. The V call is TRBV3-1, the J call TRBJ2-7; possibly TRBD2 for D (6 bases). CDR3 length: 15 amino acids. Germline-derived CDR1 and CDR2 are LGHDT and YNNKEL (reference sequence). CDR3 sequence (DNA): TGTGCCTGCAGCCCAAGGAGACTAGGTCTCGGCGAGCAGTACTTC. Translation: CACSPRRLGLGEQYF.

This clonotype was seen a handful of times. The chain has TRBV6-1 and TRBJ2-7; possibly TRBD2 for D (6 bases). From germline, CDR1 is MNHNS and CDR2 SASEGT. The CDR3 covers 15 residues. V was cut by 6 bases and J by 0 bases, with 15 bases left in between. In nucleotides, the CDR3 is TGTGCCAGCAGCCCTAGCGTTTCCTCCTCCTACGAGCAGTACTTC. Translated, it gives CASSPSVSSSYEQYF.

This clonotype was seen at least ten times. This chain links TRBV20-1 with TRBJ2-7; 12 bases line up with TRBD2. V lost 0 bases and J lost 3; bases outside the gene matches: 3. The germline gives CDR1 DFQATT, CDR2 SNEGSKA (reference sequence). This CDR3 contains 15 residues. As DNA, the CDR3 is TGCAGTGCTAGAGATCTAGCGGGAGGGTTCTACGAGCAGTACTTC. It is translated as CSARDLAGGFYEQYF.

The chain couples TRBV5-1 to TRBJ2-7, with 10 bases aligning to TRBD2. The CDR3 has 15 amino acids. The V and J ends lost 5 bases and 0 bases, in that order; junction bases with no gene match: 5. Germline CDR1 SGHRS, CDR2 YFSETQ. CDR3 nucleotide sequence: TGCGCCAGCAGTATAGCGGGAGGCTTCTCCTACGAGCAGTACTTC. Protein: CASSIAGGFSYEQYF.